This record covers a single T cell receptor (beta chain). Antigen: not known. The assay ran at deep level. Here immunoSEQ multiplex PCR was the method, and the copy in TCRdb shows in-frame clones only, minus some. The repertoire includes about 2.3 million clones, approximately 90% of them detected once, and more than 0.35% sits in the top ten. This entry belongs to a study of shared clonotypes between healthy human individuals. Broader study findings: Larger richness was generally estimated for naive than memory subsets. The sharing of 4.5% to 6.5% of naive CD4 clonotypes was seen across a handful of donors. Sample collection involved blood only; tissue repertoires are likely different.

Sequences were obtained from naive CD4+ T cells from PBMCs. Described subset: CD45RA+ positively selected. This clonotype was sampled from a man younger than 35 in good health. Some clones in this sample may be carry-over from other donors' samples.

CDR3: CASSSTGTTDTQYF. CDR3 coding DNA: TGTGCCAGCAGCTCCACAGGTACCACAGATACGCAGTATTTT. This rearrangement joins TRBV11-3 to TRBJ2-3, with D tentatively TRBD1 (5 bases). The CDR3 is made up of 14 amino acids. Germline V gene lookup returns CDR1 SGHNT and CDR2 YENEEA. V lost 4 bases and J lost 2, with 10 bases in between.